These T cell receptor beta chains were read from a single sample in a study of control samples from healthy donors and cancer patients. Sequencing used immunoSEQ multiplex PCR; TCRdb keeps in-frame clones, though not all of them. The profile shows around 76,000 clones, approximately 94% of them singletons. Sequenced input: blood. Receptor source: a woman between 40 and 50 years old in good health. CDR3s leave out the opening cysteine and the closing phenylalanine or tryptophan. Part of the rows lack a size; the others show once, few, many or a class for expanded clones.

cdr3_aa | j_call | clone_size | v_call
ASSHLLRDYEQY | TRBJ2-7 | - | TRBV5-6
ASSQEDVPAGDNEQF | TRBJ2-1 | - | TRBV4-2
ASSQDVGAGAYNEQF | TRBJ2-1 | - | TRBV3-1/TRBV3-2
ASSQLVGPTDTQY | TRBJ2-3 | - | TRBV19
ASSRGTYYGYT | TRBJ1-2 | few | TRBV12-3/TRBV12-4
ASSSAEWGNQPQH | TRBJ1-5 | once | TRBV27
ASSLLGTGEPTIY | TRBJ1-3 | - | TRBV27
ASSKTEGRLNTEAF | TRBJ1-1 | - | TRBV21-1
ASSLVPRHEQF | TRBJ2-1 | - | TRBV27
ATSRDLGQPQH | TRBJ1-5 | - | TRBV15
ASSLGGSGNTIY | TRBJ1-3 | - | TRBV5-4
ASSRTSGRENEQF | TRBJ2-1 | - | TRBV18
ASSNTGQGTGELF | TRBJ2-2 | once | TRBV2
ASSSTDTQY | TRBJ2-3 | - | TRBV27
ASSPTQVLNFRTEAF | TRBJ1-1 | - | TRBV4-1
ASSLSLVAYEQF | TRBJ2-1 | - | TRBV5-6
ASSRGLAGDNEQF | TRBJ2-1 | - | TRBV5-4
ASSYRQGSGANVLT | TRBJ2-6 | once | TRBV6-5
ASSGWGRTEAF | TRBJ1-1 | - | TRBV25-1
ASSDEVDYT | TRBJ1-2 | - | TRBV6-1
ASTPGRDRGREKLF | TRBJ1-4 | - | TRBV21-1
ASSSGLSYNEQF | TRBJ2-1 | - | TRBV5-6
ASSVEGAGSPLH | TRBJ1-6 | - | TRBV9
ASRPVGVRYGYT | TRBJ1-2 | - | TRBV2
ASSFGRRNTGELF | TRBJ2-2 | - | TRBV5-4
ASSLNVGLFQETQY | TRBJ2-5 | - | TRBV7-9
ASSPRGGTDEQF | TRBJ2-1 | - | TRBV4-3
ASTVRGSGNTIY | TRBJ1-3 | once | TRBV28
ASSLKLAEAYEQY | TRBJ2-7 | once | TRBV5-4
ATSRDQGLYEQY | TRBJ2-7 | - | TRBV15
ASSARLAGWESGELF | TRBJ2-2 | - | TRBV2
ASSQDAEVNTEAF | TRBJ1-1 | - | TRBV14
ASQAREKLF | TRBJ1-4 | once | TRBV28
ASSLAVTRGGEQF | TRBJ2-1 | - | TRBV6-5
ASSKGWGWSQGYT | TRBJ1-2 | - | TRBV21-1
ASINGGRPLNTEAF | TRBJ1-1 | - | TRBV6-6
ASSAGTVDNSPLH | TRBJ1-6 | - | TRBV18
ASSDGGNSYNEQF | TRBJ2-1 | - | TRBV6-4